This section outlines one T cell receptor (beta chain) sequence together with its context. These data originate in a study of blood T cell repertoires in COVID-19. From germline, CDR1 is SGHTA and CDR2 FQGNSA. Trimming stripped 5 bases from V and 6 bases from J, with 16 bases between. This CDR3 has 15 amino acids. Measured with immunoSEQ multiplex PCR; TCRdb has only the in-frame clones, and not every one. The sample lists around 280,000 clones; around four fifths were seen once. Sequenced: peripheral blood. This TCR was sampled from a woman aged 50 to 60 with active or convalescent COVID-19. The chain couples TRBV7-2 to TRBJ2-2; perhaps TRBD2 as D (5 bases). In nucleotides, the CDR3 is TGTGCCAGCAGCCATCGAGGGCCGGTCCCCGGGGAGCTGTTTTTT. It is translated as CASSHRGPVPGELFF.